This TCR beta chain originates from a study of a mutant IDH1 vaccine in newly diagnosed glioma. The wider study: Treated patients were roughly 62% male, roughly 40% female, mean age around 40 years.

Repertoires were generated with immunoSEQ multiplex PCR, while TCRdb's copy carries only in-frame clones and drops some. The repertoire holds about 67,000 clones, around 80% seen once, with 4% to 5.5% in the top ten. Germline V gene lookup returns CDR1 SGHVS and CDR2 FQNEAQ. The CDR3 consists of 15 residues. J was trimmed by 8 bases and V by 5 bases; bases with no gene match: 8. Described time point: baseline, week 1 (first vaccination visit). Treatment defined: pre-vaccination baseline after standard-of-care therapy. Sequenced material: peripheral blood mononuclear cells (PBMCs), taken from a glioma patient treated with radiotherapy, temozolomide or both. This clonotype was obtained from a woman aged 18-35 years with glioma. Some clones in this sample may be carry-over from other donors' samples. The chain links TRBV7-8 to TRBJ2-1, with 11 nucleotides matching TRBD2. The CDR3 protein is CASSRVAGGPHEQFF. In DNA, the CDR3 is TGTGCCAGCAGCCGGGTAGCGGGGGGGCCCCATGAGCAGTTCTTC.